Below, 12 T cell receptor beta chains from the same sample are listed, as sequenced in a study of identical twins. MiXCR was run by TCRdb on the 5' RACE reads, yielding one entry per CDR3 protein. The sample includes 470,000 or so distinct CDR3 sequences, 20% to 25% seen only once; the top ten take 2.9%. The same data also contributed to another study, on T cells expressing NK-cell markers.

Sample: CD4+ T cells sorted from blood. Source of these receptors: a woman aged 18-29 years in good health.

This clonotype has only a few counts. The gene calls are TRBV12-3 or TRBV12-4 and TRBJ2-1, with D possibly being TRBD2 (5 bases). The V end was cut by 5 bases, the J end by 1 base, with 12 bases between. There are 15 residues in the CDR3. CDR3 sequence (DNA): TGTGCCAGCAGTCGCGGTCGGAGGTCCTACAATGAGCAGTTCTTC. Encoded protein: CASSRGRRSYNEQFF.

The chain has TRBV11-3 and TRBJ2-1; D is perhaps TRBD2 (6 bases). CDR3 length: 12 residues. Trimming took 5 bases from V and 9 from J, leaving 11 bases between them. Germline CDR1 reads SGHNT; CDR2 reads YENEEA. CDR3 in DNA: TGTGCCAGCAGCCTCCAGGAGGGTGAGCAGTTCTTC. Amino acids: CASSLQEGEQFF. Drawing the rest from reference TRBV11-3 and TRBJ2-1, the complete variable domain is EAGVVQSPRYKIIEKKQPVAFWCNPISGHNTLYWYLQNLGQGPELLIRYENEEAVDDSQLPKDRFSAERLKGVDSTLKIQPAELGDSAVYLCASSLQEGEQFFGPGTRLTVL.

This clonotype showed up just a few times. The J gene is TRBJ2-2, the V gene TRBV6-1, with TRBD2 matching 11 bases. CDR1 MNHNS and CDR2 SASEGT come from the germline V gene. V dropped 3 bases and J dropped 5; count of bases not matched to a gene: 5. This CDR3 has 16 amino acids. The CDR3 region is CASSDPGLAETGELFF. In DNA form, the CDR3 reads TGTGCCAGCAGTGACCCGGGACTAGCGGAAACCGGGGAGCTGTTTTTT.

The J gene is TRBJ2-1, the V gene TRBV10-1; a possible D gene is TRBD2 (6 bases). Trimming removed 0 bases from V and 10 bases from J, with 13 bases in between. There are 14 residues in the CDR3. The germline gives CDR1 WNHNN, CDR2 SYGVQD (reference sequence). The CDR3 bases are TGCGCCAGCAGTGAGTCAATCGGGGGACGAGAGCAGTTCTTC. It codes for CASSESIGGREQFF.

This clonotype was seen only a few times. This chain uses TRBV20-1 with TRBJ1-4; D gene uncertain. The germline V gene has CDR1 DFQATT and CDR2 SNEGSKA (reference sequence). Trimming shortened V by 3 bases and J by 11 bases, and 13 bases separated the two germline ends. There are 12 residues in the CDR3. This chain's CDR3 is CSASGGVGKLFF. In nucleotides, the CDR3 is TGCAGTGCTAGCGGTGGTGTCGGGAAACTGTTTTTT.

This clonotype was recorded many times. The rearrangement joins TRBV29-1 to TRBJ2-7; tentatively, D is TRBD1 (6 bases). The V end lost 3 bases, the J end lost 5 bases, and 11 bases lay between the germline ends. CDR1 and CDR2 from the germline V gene are SQVTM and ANQGSEA. The CDR3 consists of 12 residues. CDR3 sequence: CSVDRQGNEQYF. The CDR3 DNA reads as TGCAGCGTTGACAGGCAGGGGAACGAGCAGTACTTC.

The chain combines TRBV12-3 or TRBV12-4 with TRBJ2-5, with 11 positions matching TRBD2. There are 16 residues in the CDR3. J gave up 9 bases and V 0 bases, and 9 bases lay outside the gene matches. CDR3 bases: TGTGCCAGCAGTTTAGCCGGGACTAGCGGCCTAGGGGCCCAGTACTTC. Protein product: CASSLAGTSGLGAQYF.

The chain links TRBV30 to TRBJ2-5; 7 bases map to TRBD1. Germline CDR1 reads GTSNPN; CDR2 reads SVGIG (reference sequence). The CDR3 sequence is 15 residues long. With 0 bases clipped from V and 1 base from J, the junction kept 5 bases outside the gene matches. The CDR3: CAWSVHGTAQETQYF. The CDR3 nucleotides are TGTGCCTGGAGTGTACACGGGACAGCCCAAGAGACCCAGTACTTC.

The sample holds a few counts of this clonotype. Since no conserved phenylalanine or tryptophan closes the CDR3, a read error is the likely cause. The chain carries TRBV12-3 or TRBV12-4 and TRBJ1-2; D is possibly TRBD1 (5 bases). The CDR3 is made up of 14 amino acids. The V gene lost 1 base and the J gene lost 6 bases, with 12 bases spanning the gap. CDR3 amino acids: CASSLEQGYDGYTY. The CDR3 nucleotides are TGTGCCAGCAGTTTAGAGCAGGGTTATGATGGCTACACCTAC.

The chain carries TRBV6-1 and TRBJ1-1; 7 nucleotides agree with TRBD1. Germline CDR1 and CDR2: MNHNS and SASEGT. The CDR3 runs to 14 residues. Unmatched junction bases numbered 7, after V lost 5 bases and J lost 4 bases. The CDR3 is CASSHNRGGTEAFF. The CDR3 region has the DNA TGTGCCAGCAGTCATAACAGGGGAGGCACTGAAGCTTTCTTT.

The chain has TRBV3-1 and TRBJ2-7; D ambiguous. The CDR3 has 12 residues. CDR1 and CDR2 (germline): LGHDT, YNNKEL (reference sequence). With 1 base removed from V and 5 bases from J, the gap between germline ends came to 6 bases. The CDR3 nucleotides read TGTGCCAGCAGCCAAGCTTTTAACGAGCAGTACTTC. It translates to CASSQAFNEQYF.

The J gene is TRBJ2-5, the V gene TRBV29-1; D ambiguous. V was trimmed by 7 bases and J by 4 bases, leaving 10 bases between them. Germline V gene lookup returns CDR1 SQVTM and CDR2 ANQGSEA. This CDR3 has 11 residues. This chain's CDR3 is CSARKGETQYF. CDR3 sequence (DNA): TGCAGCGCCAGAAAGGGAGAGACCCAGTACTTC. The full variable domain, its missing parts supplied by reference TRBV29-1 and TRBJ2-5, is SAVISQKPSRDICQRGTSLTIQCQVDSQVTMMFWYRQQPGQSLTLIATANQGSEATYESGFVIDKFPISRPNLTFSTLTVSNMSPEDSSIYLCSARKGETQYFGPGTRLLVL.